The T cell receptor (beta chain) described here comes from a study of shared clonotypes between healthy human individuals. Per germline, CDR1 SGHVS and CDR2 FNYEAQ. CDR3 length: 15 amino acids. Unmatched junction bases numbered 6, after V lost 5 bases and J lost 4 bases. Notes on this clone: As yet, its antigen is unknown.

Every donor was a Caucasian adult from Nashville, Tennessee. Measured with immunoSEQ multiplex PCR; TCRdb has only the in-frame clones, and not every one. The sample consists of about 640,000 clones, around 72% of them appearing once. Whole-study results and caveats: Memory subsets generally showed smaller estimated richness than naive subsets did.

The sequence came from a woman in her twenties or thirties in good health. The rearrangement links TRBV7-6 to TRBJ2-1; 9 bases fit TRBD2. The sample taken for sequencing was memory CD4+ T cells sorted from blood. As to subset: CD45RA-negative fraction. The CDR3, as DNA: TGTGCCAGCAGCATCCTAGCGGGAACGTACAATGAGCAGTTCTTC. It specifies CASSILAGTYNEQFF.